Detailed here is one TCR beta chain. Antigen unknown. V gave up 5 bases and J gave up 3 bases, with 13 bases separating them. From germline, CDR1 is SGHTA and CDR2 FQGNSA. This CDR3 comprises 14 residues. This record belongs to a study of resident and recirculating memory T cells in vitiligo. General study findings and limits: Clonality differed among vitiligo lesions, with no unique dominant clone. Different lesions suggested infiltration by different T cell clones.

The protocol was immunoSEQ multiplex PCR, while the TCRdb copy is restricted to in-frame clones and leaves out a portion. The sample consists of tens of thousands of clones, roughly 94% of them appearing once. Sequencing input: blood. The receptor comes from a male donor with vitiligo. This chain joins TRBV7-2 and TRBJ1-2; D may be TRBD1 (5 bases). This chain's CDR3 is CASSPQGQYYGYTF. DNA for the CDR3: TGTGCCAGCAGCCCGCAGGGTCAATACTATGGCTACACCTTC.